The 10 T cell receptor beta chains listed next were all sequenced from one sample in a study of post-analysis software for immune sequencing data. Study results and caveats: Among four to six TRBV segments more frequent in patients than controls were TRBV5-6, TRBV5-1 and TRBV20-1.

Incorporated into the TCR beta cDNA libraries were unique molecular identifiers, which served to reduce PCR and sequencing biases. TCRdb re-called the PCR reads with MiXCR, one entry per CDR3 protein. The table shows roughly 200,000 distinct CDR3 sequences, with approximately 28% occurring only once. Their recognized antigens are unknown. The specimen was blood. These receptors came from a girl under 18 with multiple sclerosis.

This clonotype was observed a handful of times. This sequence joins TRBV20-1 and TRBJ2-7; 8 positions agree with TRBD1. The length of the CDR3 is 14 residues. The V gene's germline CDR1 is DFQATT and CDR2 SNEGSKA (reference sequence). The junction had 11 bases not matched to a gene; V was cut back by 5 bases and J by 5 bases. The CDR3 reads CSAARTGKGDEQYF. CDR3 nucleotides: TGCAGTGCTGCCCGGACAGGGAAGGGCGACGAGCAGTACTTC.

This chain uses TRBV7-2 with TRBJ2-1; D is unclear. This CDR3 spans 13 amino acids. V was pared by 6 bases and J by 8 bases, with 14 bases between. Germline V gene sequence: CDR1 SGHTA, CDR2 FQGNSA. CDR3 residues: CASRRVDPHEQFF. CDR3 DNA: TGTGCCAGCAGAAGGGTTGATCCACATGAGCAGTTCTTC.

Notes on this clonotype: Compared with germline, one end of the junction differs, possibly owing to a read error. The chain couples TRBV20-1 to TRBJ1-6; no reliable D call. Germline V gene data show CDR1 as DFQATT and CDR2 as SNEGSKA (reference sequence). This CDR3 contains 14 residues. CDR3 amino acids: CSARRSDYNSPPHF. Written as DNA, the CDR3 is TGCAGTGCTAGGCGGTCCGACTATAATTCACCCCCCCACTTT.

This clonotype has a count of ten or more. The chain links TRBV5-4 to TRBJ2-5; 7 bases match TRBD1. CDR1 and CDR2 (germline): SGHNT, YYREEE (reference sequence). Unmatched junction bases numbered 11, after V lost 4 bases and J lost 5 bases. This CDR3 spans 15 amino acids. The CDR3 protein is CASSLTGRGKETQYF. The CDR3 DNA reads TGTGCCAGCAGCCTGACAGGGCGAGGGAAGGAGACCCAGTACTTC.

This clonotype occurred many times. The V gene is TRBV7-9, the J gene TRBJ2-1; D is uncertain. Germline V gives CDR1 SEHNR, CDR2 FQNEAQ (reference sequence). The CDR3 has 14 residues. V dropped 5 bases and J dropped 3 bases, with 11 bases sitting between them. The CDR3 protein is CASSPDTIYNEQFF. The CDR3 nucleotides read TGTGCCAGCAGCCCCGACACGATCTACAATGAGCAGTTCTTC.

The gene calls are TRBV28 and TRBJ2-1, with a tentative D call TRBD1 (8 bases). In germline, CDR1 is MDHEN, CDR2 SYDVKM. The CDR3 is 14 amino acids. The V end was cut by 9 bases, the J end by 4 bases, with 16 bases between. The CDR3 coding sequence is TGTGCCAGTAGACAGGGGAGGGAGTACAATGAGCAGTTCTTC. Its protein is CASRQGREYNEQFF.

In the case of this clonotype: One base away lies a much larger clone, so this may be a sequencing read error. This chain uses TRBV6-5 with TRBJ2-1; 12 nucleotides match TRBD2. The V segment lost 5 bases and the J segment 6 bases; nucleotides outside the gene matches: 8. CDR3 length equals 16 residues. Per the germline V gene, CDR1 is MNHEY and CDR2 is SVGAGI. The DNA for the CDR3 is TGTGCCAGCAGTCGCTTCCAACTAGCGGGAGGCAATGAGCAGTTCTTC. This gives the protein CASSRFQLAGGNEQFF.

This clonotype has at least ten counts. The chain links TRBV28 to TRBJ2-7; D possibly corresponds to TRBD1 (5 bases). Germline lookup yields CDR1 MDHEN and CDR2 SYDVKM. The CDR3 runs to 13 residues. Trimming shortened V by 6 bases and J by 2 bases, and 11 bases separated the two germline ends. As DNA, the CDR3 is TGTGCCAGCAGCACCAGACAGACCTACGAGCAGTACTTC. It yields the protein CASSTRQTYEQYF. Combining the CDR3 with reference TRBV28 and TRBJ2-7 gives the whole variable domain DVKVTQSSRYLVKRTGEKVFLECVQDMDHENMFWYRQDPGLGLRLIYFSYDVKMKEKGDIPEGYSVSREKKERFSLILESASTNQTSMYLCASSTRQTYEQYFGPGTRLTVT.

In regard to this clonotype: Since a much larger clone is just one base distant, this may be a read error. The CDR3 DNA is TGTGCCAGCAGTCCGACAGGGCACTATGGCTACACCTTC. Amino acids: CASSPTGHYGYTF. The chain uses TRBV12-3 or TRBV12-4 and TRBJ1-2; 7 bases are a match to TRBD1. This CDR3 contains 13 residues. V shed 5 bases and J 3 bases; nucleotides not matched to a gene: 3.

A word on this clonotype: Being one base from a much bigger clone, this may be a read error. The chain links TRBV5-1 to TRBJ2-7; TRBD2 agrees at 10 bases. The CDR3 spans 15 residues. Germline loops: CDR1 SGHRS, CDR2 YFSETQ. Germline trimming cut 4 bases from V and 3 bases from J; bases unmatched to any gene: 7. This CDR3 reads CASSPGLADFYEQYF. The CDR3 region has the DNA TGCGCCAGCAGCCCCGGACTAGCGGACTTCTACGAGCAGTACTTC.